The next 16 T cell receptor beta chains were all read from a single sample in a study of blood T cell repertoires in COVID-19. The data were produced by immunoSEQ multiplex PCR, yet TCRdb's version contains in-frame clones alone and is incomplete. Of more than 350,000 clones detected, approximately 90% appear once; the ten largest clones hold roughly 1%. Source material: PBMCs or T cells enriched from blood (not recorded which). These receptor sequences come from a man aged 18 to 29 who had recovered from COVID-19.

V is TRBV28 and J is TRBJ2-3; 11 bases map to TRBD2. This CDR3 contains 15 residues. J lost 6 bases, V lost 2 bases, and 4 bases had no gene match. Germline V gene data show CDR1 as MDHEN and CDR2 as SYDVKM. The CDR3 loop is CASSLAPSGRDTQYF. In nucleotides, the CDR3 is TGTGCCAGCAGTTTAGCCCCTAGCGGGAGGGATACGCAGTATTTT.

The count of this clone is one. The CDR3 reads CASSLRGEKLFF. CDR3 in DNA: TGTGCCAGCAGCCTCCGGGGGGAAAAACTGTTTTTT. The chain is built from TRBV16 and TRBJ1-4; D perhaps matches TRBD1 (5 bases). The germline V gene has CDR1 KGHSY and CDR2 FQNENV. The CDR3 runs 12 residues. The germline V and J ends were trimmed by 4 bases and 8 bases, with 8 bases remaining between them.

The chain uses TRBV6-2 or TRBV6-3 and TRBJ2-2, with D possibly being TRBD1 (5 bases). V gave up 2 bases and J gave up 10 bases, with 11 bases separating them. Germline V gene lookup returns CDR1 MNHEY and CDR2 SVGEGT. The CDR3 is 13 residues long. The CDR3 region is CASSYQGLMELFF. The CDR3, as DNA: TGTGCCAGCAGTTACCAGGGTTTAATGGAGCTGTTTTTT.

The rearrangement uses TRBV4-1 and TRBJ1-6; D call uncertain. V lost 4 bases and J lost 2, with 15 bases in between. Looked up from germline, CDR1 is MGHRA and CDR2 is YSYEKL. The CDR3 runs 17 residues. CDR3 sequence reads: CASSLREPGAYNSPLHF. The DNA of the CDR3 is TGCGCCAGCAGCCTCCGAGAACCCGGGGCCTATAATTCACCCCTCCACTTT.

J is TRBJ1-2 and V is TRBV9, with 10 bases fitting TRBD1. Germline V gives CDR1 SGDLS, CDR2 YYNGEE. The V segment lost 4 bases and the J segment 9 bases; nucleotides outside the gene matches: 6. This CDR3 is built from 13 residues. The CDR3 sequence is CASSPGTGASYTF. CDR3 coding DNA: TGTGCCAGCAGCCCAGGGACAGGGGCGAGCTACACCTTC.

The V and J genes are TRBV3-1 (or the pseudogene TRBV3-2) and TRBJ2-1, with D possibly matching TRBD1 (7 bases). Trimming took 5 bases from V and 1 from J, leaving 15 bases between them. The CDR3 runs 16 residues. Germline V lookup: CDR1 LGHDT, CDR2 YNNKEL (reference sequence). The CDR3 nucleotides are TGTGCCAGCAGCTTATGGACAGGAGGGTCCTACAATGAGCAGTTCTTC. It yields the protein CASSLWTGGSYNEQFF.

This clone was recorded once. V is TRBV7-2 and J is TRBJ1-2; unclear D gene. Germline lookup yields CDR1 SGHTA and CDR2 FQGNSA. The ends were cut back, 0 bases at V and 4 bases at J, with 12 bases in the middle. The CDR3 extends over 15 amino acids. CDR3 region: CASSLASGEGYGYTF. As DNA, the CDR3 is TGTGCCAGCAGCTTAGCGTCCGGGGAAGGCTATGGCTACACCTTC. The full variable domain, completed using reference TRBV7-2 and TRBJ1-2, is GAGVSQSPSNKVTEKGKDVELRCDPISGHTALYWYRQSLGQGLEFLIYFQGNSAPDKSGLPSDRFSAERTGGSVSTLTIQRTQQEDSAVYLCASSLASGEGYGYTFGSGTRLTVV.

The J gene is TRBJ2-2, the V gene TRBV25-1; D not resolved. The germline gives CDR1 MGHDK, CDR2 SYGVNS. This CDR3 has 16 amino acids. Trimming cost V 0 bases and J 0 bases, with 8 bases left between them. Here the CDR3 DNA reads TGTGCCAGCAGTGAATATGACAACCCGAACACCGGGGAGCTGTTTTTT. Amino acid sequence: CASSEYDNPNTGELFF.

The rearrangement uses TRBV29-1 and TRBJ2-1; D ambiguous. The germline V and J ends were trimmed by 6 bases and 6 bases, with 18 bases remaining between them. Per the germline V gene, CDR1 is SQVTM and CDR2 is ANQGSEA. This CDR3 has 14 amino acids. CDR3 region: CSVERPPGINEQFF. As DNA, the CDR3 is TGCAGCGTCGAAAGGCCCCCGGGTATCAATGAGCAGTTCTTC.

The count of this clone is one. This chain connects TRBV28 to TRBJ2-1; no firm D call. Germline CDR1 MDHEN, CDR2 SYDVKM. CDR3 length equals 16 residues. V was clipped by 5 bases and J by 5 bases, with 19 bases between them. The CDR3 nucleotides read TGTGCCAGCAGTCCTCGGAGCTGGTTTGAGGACAATGAGCAGTTCTTC. As protein: CASSPRSWFEDNEQFF. Based on the CDR3 plus reference TRBV28 and TRBJ2-1, the full variable domain is DVKVTQSSRYLVKRTGEKVFLECVQDMDHENMFWYRQDPGLGLRLIYFSYDVKMKEKGDIPEGYSVSREKKERFSLILESASTNQTSMYLCASSPRSWFEDNEQFFGPGTRLTVL.

The chain employs TRBV28 and TRBJ2-7; 10 bases line up with TRBD1. Looked up from germline, CDR1 is MDHEN and CDR2 is SYDVKM. The CDR3 length is 14 residues. V lost 5 bases to trimming and J lost 7 bases; unmatched junction nucleotides: 8. The DNA of the CDR3 is TGTGCCAGCAGTACCGGGACAGGGGCGGGGGAGCAGTACTTC. As protein: CASSTGTGAGEQYF.

The chain has TRBV18 and TRBJ2-1; the match to TRBD1 covers 11 bases. The trim removed 3 bases at V and 8 bases at J, leaving 3 bases unmatched. Germline V lookup: CDR1 KGHSH, CDR2 LQKENI. CDR3 length: 14 residues. The CDR3 spells CASSPGQGGHEQFF. In DNA, the CDR3 is TGTGCCAGCTCACCGGGACAGGGGGGCCATGAGCAGTTCTTC.

The genes are TRBV5-1 and TRBJ2-7, with 7 bases fitting TRBD1. V lost 0 bases, J lost 0 bases, and 3 bases stayed unmatched. The CDR3 is made up of 15 amino acids. Germline CDR1 reads SGHRS; CDR2 reads YFSETQ. CDR3 DNA: TGCGCCAGCAGCTTGGGGGACAGTAGCTCCTACGAGCAGTACTTC. The encoded protein is CASSLGDSSSYEQYF. Complete variable domain (other parts from reference TRBV5-1 and TRBJ2-7): KAGVTQTPRYLIKTRGQQVTLSCSPISGHRSVSWYQQTPGQGLQFLFEYFSETQRNKGNFPGRFSGRQFSNSRSEMNVSTLELGDSALYLCASSLGDSSSYEQYFGPGTRLTVT.

This chain joins TRBV7-3 and TRBJ2-1, with 9 bases matching TRBD2. The germline gives CDR1 SGHTA, CDR2 FQGTGA. Trimming at V came to 5 bases and at J to 7 bases, leaving 6 bases not matched to a gene. CDR3 size: 14 residues. The CDR3 coding sequence is TGTGCCAGCAGCGAGGGGACTAGCAGGAATGAGCAGTTCTTC. Translating it yields CASSEGTSRNEQFF.

The chain links TRBV4-3 to TRBJ1-2; D is ambiguous. CDR3 length: 17 amino acids. The V gene's germline CDR1 is LGHNA and CDR2 YSLEER. With 4 bases removed from V and 1 base from J, the gap between germline ends came to 19 bases. The CDR3 nucleotides are TGCGCCAGCAGCCCAGACCGGGTGACCCGAATTAACTATGGCTACACCTTC. Amino acids: CASSPDRVTRINYGYTF.

This clone occurred a few times. The V gene is TRBV6-6, the J gene TRBJ2-6; the match to TRBD2 covers 7 bases. Germline V gene lookup returns CDR1 MNHNY and CDR2 SVGAGI (reference sequence). J was trimmed by 0 bases and V by 5 bases; bases with no gene match: 13. The CDR3 consists of 19 residues. The DNA for the CDR3 is TGTGCCAGCAGTCCTCAGTCGGGACTACGAGGCTCTGGGGCCAACGTCCTGACTTTC. Protein product: CASSPQSGLRGSGANVLTF.